The 23 T cell receptor beta chains listed next were all sequenced from one sample in a study of blood T cell repertoires in COVID-19 (dated by TCRdb to about 2020). The protocol used for the library was the immunoSEQ multiplex PCR assay. TCRdb stores this immuneACCESS table with in-frame sequences only. Part of the clones is absent; in the studies checked, under half of the shortfall reflects unresolved V genes, and no reason is known for the rest. Within this sample are about 220,000 clones, with 75% to 90% of them counted one time only. Jointly, the top ten make up around 2.8% of the sample. The sequenced sample was peripheral blood. The receptors originated from a woman aged 25 to 39 who had recovered from COVID-19.

The chain joins TRBV27 to TRBJ2-7; possible D gene TRBD2, 6 bases. The V gene lost 4 bases and the J gene lost 7 bases, with 20 bases spanning the gap. CDR1 is MNHEY, CDR2 SMNVEV, per germline (reference sequence). The CDR3 consists of 15 residues. DNA for the CDR3: TGTGCCAGCAGTTCCGTTGTCGGGACGGCGGGGGAGCAGTACTTC. It encodes CASSSVVGTAGEQYF.

The J gene is TRBJ2-3, the V gene TRBV5-4; 7 bases align to TRBD2. Germline trimming cut 1 base from V and 0 bases from J; bases unmatched to any gene: 8. The CDR3 is made up of 17 amino acids. CDR1 and CDR2 from the germline V gene are SGHNT and YYREEE (reference sequence). CDR3 region: CASSLFSGGFSTDTQYF. In DNA form, the CDR3 reads TGTGCCAGCAGCTTGTTTTCGGGGGGATTTAGCACAGATACGCAGTATTTT.

The genes are TRBV5-6 and TRBJ2-1; weak D call: TRBD2 (6 bases). Between the trimmed V and J ends, which lost 2 bases and 7 bases, there was a span of 19 bases. The CDR3 has 16 residues. Germline CDR1 is SGHDT and CDR2 is YYEEEE. The CDR3 DNA sequence: TGTGCCAGCAGCTTTTTTGCGGGGCTAGGAAATAATGAGCAGTTCTTC. Amino acid sequence: CASSFFAGLGNNEQFF.

The chain is built from TRBV7-6 and TRBJ2-5; possible D gene TRBD1, 6 bases. Trimming removed 1 base at V and 6 bases at J, with 15 bases between. Germline V gene lookup returns CDR1 SGHVS and CDR2 FNYEAQ. The CDR3 is 15 residues long. The CDR3 DNA reads as TGTGCCAGCAGCTTAGGGGGGCAGGGCGAACAGACCCAGTACTTC. This sequence encodes CASSLGGQGEQTQYF.

V is TRBV29-1 and J is TRBJ2-2, with a possible D match to TRBD2 (6 bases). CDR3 length: 14 residues. Trimming took 2 bases from V and 5 from J, leaving 12 bases between them. In germline, CDR1 is SQVTM, CDR2 ANQGSEA. The CDR3 coding sequence is TGCAGCGTTGAAAAAGCGGGTGGTACCGGGGAGCTGTTTTTT. It translates to CSVEKAGGTGELFF.

The chain joins TRBV19 to TRBJ2-3; TRBD2 agrees at 13 bases. The CDR3 is made up of 18 amino acids. Germline CDR1 reads LNHDA; CDR2 reads SQIVND (reference sequence). Losses at the gene ends were 1 base for V and 6 bases for J; bases not matched to a gene: 10. CDR3 sequence (DNA): TGTGCCAGTAGTATAGCGAGACTAGCGGGGGGAATGGGGGATACGCAGTATTTT. Its protein product is CASSIARLAGGMGDTQYF.

This chain links TRBV6-5 with TRBJ2-1; 10 bases fit TRBD1. The CDR3 covers 16 residues. In germline, CDR1 is MNHEY, CDR2 SVGAGI. With 4 bases clipped from V and 2 bases from J, the junction kept 5 bases outside the gene matches. CDR3 amino acids: CASSFGTGDPYNEQFF. The CDR3 DNA follows: TGTGCCAGCAGTTTCGGGACAGGGGACCCCTACAATGAGCAGTTCTTC.

This clone was recorded once. The chain links TRBV5-1 to TRBJ1-2; 9 nucleotides match TRBD1. The CDR3 is 14 residues long. CDR1 and CDR2 (germline): SGHRS, YFSETQ. V shed 0 bases, J shed 8 bases, and the junction held 5 bases outside the gene matches. CDR3 residues: CASSLDWTGDGYTF. As DNA, the CDR3 is TGCGCCAGCAGCTTGGATTGGACAGGGGACGGCTACACCTTC. The whole variable domain, remainder taken from reference TRBV5-1 and TRBJ1-2, is KAGVTQTPRYLIKTRGQQVTLSCSPISGHRSVSWYQQTPGQGLQFLFEYFSETQRNKGNFPGRFSGRQFSNSRSEMNVSTLELGDSALYLCASSLDWTGDGYTFGSGTRLTVV.

The CDR3 protein is CASSRGQAGHEQYF. Here the CDR3 DNA reads TGCGCCAGCAGCAGGGGACAGGCGGGCCACGAGCAGTACTTC. This chain uses TRBV5-1 with TRBJ2-7; 8 bases are a match to TRBD1. Germline trimming cut 4 bases from V and 5 bases from J; bases unmatched to any gene: 8. CDR3 length: 14 residues. Germline V gene lookup returns CDR1 SGHRS and CDR2 YFSETQ.

The chain uses TRBV7-9 and TRBJ1-4, with 11 bases lining up with TRBD1. CDR1 SEHNR and CDR2 FQNEAQ come from the germline V gene (reference sequence). This CDR3 contains 16 residues. V gave up 5 bases and J gave up 5 bases; unmatched junction bases: 7. The CDR3 sequence: CASSLDRGLRNEKLFF. CDR3 in DNA: TGTGCCAGCAGCCTGGACAGGGGGCTCAGGAATGAAAAACTGTTTTTT.

The rearrangement uses TRBV6-5 and TRBJ1-2, with D perhaps matching TRBD1 (6 bases). This CDR3 is 11 amino acids long. Germline V gives CDR1 MNHEY, CDR2 SVGAGI. V lost 5 bases, J lost 5 bases, and 6 bases lay in between. The CDR3 nucleotides are TGTGCCAGCAGTCAGGGGTATGGCTACACCTTC. It encodes CASSQGYGYTF.

The rearrangement links TRBV10-3 to TRBJ2-3, with 8 bases fitting TRBD1. The ends lost 8 bases at V and 6 bases at J; junction bases unmatched: 7. The CDR3 covers 13 residues. Germline-derived CDR1 and CDR2 are ENHRY and SYGVKD. The chain's CDR3 is CAIWAGGGDTQYF. The CDR3 DNA sequence: TGTGCCATCTGGGCAGGGGGCGGTGATACGCAGTATTTT.

V gene TRBV6-5 combines with J gene TRBJ2-2, with 9 bases fitting TRBD1. The CDR3 is 14 residues long. With V trimmed by 7 bases and J by 6 bases, 6 bases remained unmatched. Per germline, CDR1 MNHEY and CDR2 SVGAGI. The CDR3 reads CASNQDRGAGELFF. The CDR3 DNA is TGTGCCAGCAACCAGGACAGGGGCGCCGGGGAGCTGTTTTTT.

V gene TRBV5-1 combines with J gene TRBJ1-2, with TRBD1 matching over 8 bases. The CDR3 is 13 residues long. J lost 10 bases, V lost 2 bases, and 7 bases had no gene match. Germline CDR1 SGHRS, CDR2 YFSETQ. CDR3 coding DNA: TGCGCCAGCAGCTTAGTGACAGGGGATCACTACACCTTC. This gives the protein CASSLVTGDHYTF.

The V gene is TRBV15, the J gene TRBJ2-3; 9 positions agree with TRBD1. Looked up from germline, CDR1 is LNHNV and CDR2 is YYDKDF (reference sequence). The CDR3 contains 15 residues. The V and J ends lost 3 bases and 2 bases, in that order; junction bases with no gene match: 3. The CDR3 spells CATSRGQGPTDTQYF. CDR3 coding DNA: TGTGCCACCAGCAGGGGACAGGGCCCCACAGATACGCAGTATTTT.

The chain joins TRBV24-1 to TRBJ1-1, with D possibly matching TRBD1 (5 bases). Germline values: CDR1 KGHDR, CDR2 SFDVKD. V was shortened by 0 bases and J by 3 bases, with 13 bases between the two germline ends. The CDR3 has 16 residues. CDR3 region: CATSDLGAIFYTEAFF. The CDR3 DNA reads TGTGCCACCAGTGATTTGGGGGCAATCTTCTACACTGAAGCTTTCTTT.

This chain joins TRBV19 and TRBJ2-7; tentative D call: TRBD2 (5 bases). V lost 8 bases and J 1 base, leaving 12 bases between the germline ends. The length of the CDR3 is 13 residues. Germline V gives CDR1 LNHDA, CDR2 SQIVND (reference sequence). CDR3 DNA sequence: TGTGCCAGTTCCGGGAACCTATCCTACGAGCAGTACTTC. It yields the protein CASSGNLSYEQYF. Full variable domain (outside the CDR3, taken from reference TRBV19 and TRBJ2-7): DGGITQSPKYLFRKEGQNVTLSCEQNLNHDAMYWYRQDPGQGLRLIYYSQIVNDFQKGDIAEGYSVSREKKESFPLTVTSAQKNPTAFYLCASSGNLSYEQYFGPGTRLTVT.

The V gene is TRBV20-1, the J gene TRBJ1-1, with D possibly matching TRBD1 (5 bases). The CDR3 length is 13 residues. Trimming removed 3 bases at V and 1 base at J, with 9 bases between. Germline CDR1 reads DFQATT; CDR2 reads SNEGSKA (reference sequence). CDR3 sequence reads: CSASNRKNTEAFF. As DNA, the CDR3 is TGCAGTGCTAGTAACAGGAAGAACACTGAAGCTTTCTTT.

The chain has TRBV29-1 and TRBJ2-4, with TRBD1 identical over 10 bases. CDR1 SQVTM and CDR2 ANQGSEA come from the germline V gene. Unmatched junction bases numbered 5, after V lost 5 bases and J lost 7 bases. The CDR3 covers 13 residues. CDR3 nucleotide sequence: TGCAGCGTTTCCCGGGACAGGGGCAACATTCAGTACTTC. It codes for CSVSRDRGNIQYF.

The chain recombines TRBV5-4 with TRBJ2-7; the match to TRBD2 covers 13 bases. The CDR3 totals 19 residues. The V and J ends lost 0 bases and 2 bases, in that order; junction bases with no gene match: 11. Per germline, CDR1 SGHNT and CDR2 YYREEE (reference sequence). The CDR3 loop reads CASSLGTSGGLTWTYEQYF. The CDR3, as DNA: TGTGCCAGCAGCTTGGGGACTAGCGGGGGCCTTACTTGGACCTACGAGCAGTACTTC.

In regard to this clone: A much more abundant neighbour one base away suggests this may be a read error. At the DNA level, this CDR3 is encoded by other sequences in the same sample as well. The V call is TRBV5-1, the J call TRBJ2-7; 9 bases match TRBD1. The germline CDR1 and CDR2 sequences are SGHRS and YFSETQ. This CDR3 is built from 14 residues. Trimming removed 2 bases from V and 2 bases from J; junction bases left unmatched: 2. The DNA for the CDR3 is TGCGCCAGCAGCTTAGGACAGGGGCCCTACGAGCAGTACTTC. Protein: CASSLGQGPYEQYF.

The CDR3 protein is CASSLAAWGGKLFF. The CDR3 DNA reads as TGTGCCAGCAGCTTAGCCGCGTGGGGAGGAAAACTGTTTTTT. The rearrangement joins TRBV7-2 to TRBJ1-4; no definite D call. The CDR3 sequence is 14 residues long. V lost 0 bases and J lost 10, with 12 bases in between. The V gene's germline CDR1 is SGHTA and CDR2 FQGNSA.

CDR3 sequence: CASSTLPPGLAGGRQYF. The CDR3 bases are TGTGCCAGCAGCACGCTGCCACCCGGACTAGCGGGGGGGAGGCAGTACTTC. The chain combines TRBV7-2 with TRBJ2-7, with 15 bases lining up with TRBD2. This CDR3 spans 17 amino acids. The germline gives CDR1 SGHTA, CDR2 FQGNSA. The V and J ends lost 5 bases and 9 bases, in that order; junction bases with no gene match: 14.